Listed below are T cell receptor beta chains from one sample, sequenced in a study of T cell responses to AZD1222 COVID-19 vaccine. Repertoires were generated with immunoSEQ multiplex PCR, while TCRdb's copy carries only in-frame clones and drops some. The data hold around 120,000 clones, with 88% observed a single time. The specimen was peripheral blood, collected on day 0 of AZD1222 vaccination. The receptors shown here come from an adult in good health. CDR3s include the opening cysteine and the closing phenylalanine or tryptophan. A D gene is named only where the DNA matches it firmly. Some rows mark clone size as missing; the rest say once, few, many or name a class of expanded clone.

J | size | V | D | CDR3
TRBJ1-3 | . | TRBV6-5 | . | CASSYRGQGGNTIYF
TRBJ2-3 | . | TRBV7-3 | TRBD2 | CASSINPGGPSGDTDTQYF
TRBJ2-7 | . | TRBV7-9 | TRBD2 | CASSPRLAGTATYEQYF
TRBJ2-3 | . | TRBV10-3 | . | CATHRDDTQYF
TRBJ2-7 | . | TRBV29-1 | TRBD1 | CSVRQGTASNEQYF
TRBJ1-2 | . | TRBV7-8 | . | CASSLAGYPNYGYTF
TRBJ1-4 | . | TRBV5-1 | TRBD1 | CASSGTGEGVRLFF
TRBJ1-5 | . | TRBV6-5 | . | CASSSRDGQPQHF
TRBJ1-5 | . | TRBV27 | . | CATGSGGINQPQHF
TRBJ1-1 | . | TRBV4-1 | . | CATSPQVPNTEAFF
TRBJ1-1 | . | TRBV5-8 | . | CASSLSPANTEAFF
TRBJ2-5 | . | TRBV7-2 | TRBD1 | CASSPQGGAETQYF
TRBJ1-1 | . | TRBV9 | . | CASSVGPLGGGYTEAFF
TRBJ1-6 | . | TRBV18 | . | CASSPTPGAVSLHNSPLHF
TRBJ1-1 | many | TRBV25-1 | . | CASSESPGRPEAFF
TRBJ2-2 | . | TRBV20-1 | . | CSAVWAGELFF